This entry lists 8 T cell receptor beta chains sequenced from one sample in a study of STAT3 mutations in large granular lymphocyte leukemia. Antigens for these TCRs are unknown. Only in-frame clones appear in the TCRdb table, and some are missing; sequencing was by immunoSEQ multiplex PCR. The sample consists of some 28,000 clones, about three quarters of them appearing once. Study outcomes and limitations: At least one immunodominant TCR beta clonotype appeared in every T-cell large granular lymphocyte leukemia patient.

Sequenced: peripheral blood mononuclear cells. Receptor source: a woman aged 45-59 years with T-cell large granular lymphocyte leukemia. Some clones in this sample may be carry-over from other donors' samples.

The V call is TRBV5-1, the J call TRBJ2-7; 7 nucleotides match TRBD2. This CDR3 is built from 14 residues. Germline CDR1 SGHRS, CDR2 YFSETQ. After removal of 5 bases from V and 4 bases from J, the junction contained 9 bases not matched to a gene. The CDR3: CASRIRSGGYEQYF. The CDR3 DNA is TGCGCCAGCAGAATAAGGTCGGGGGGATACGAGCAGTACTTC. Supplemented by reference TRBV5-1 and TRBJ2-7, the full variable domain reads KAGVTQTPRYLIKTRGQQVTLSCSPISGHRSVSWYQQTPGQGLQFLFEYFSETQRNKGNFPGRFSGRQFSNSRSEMNVSTLELGDSALYLCASRIRSGGYEQYFGPGTRLTVT.

The chain has TRBV5-4 and TRBJ2-7; 7 bases fit TRBD2. CDR3 size: 16 residues. CDR1 is SGHNT and CDR2 is YYREEE in the germline V gene (reference sequence). V dropped 4 bases and J dropped 0; count of bases not matched to a gene: 10. This CDR3 is CASSPELALSSYEQYF. The DNA for the CDR3 is TGTGCCAGCAGCCCAGAACTAGCGCTAAGCTCCTACGAGCAGTACTTC. Drawing the rest from reference TRBV5-4 and TRBJ2-7, the complete variable domain is ETGVTQSPTHLIKTRGQQVTLRCSSQSGHNTVSWYQQALGQGPQFIFQYYREEENGRGNFPPRFSGLQFPNYSSELNVNALELDDSALYLCASSPELALSSYEQYFGPGTRLTVT.

Worth noting for this clone: The DNA is left out, because the CDR3 cannot be placed on it with certainty; the CDR3 is given as TCRdb lists it. CDR3 in amino acids: CASSSFTSGQETQYF. The chain couples TRBV5-1 to TRBJ2-5; TRBD2 is the table's D call, not checked against the DNA. The CDR3 is 15 residues long, ends included. Germline values: CDR1 SGHRS, CDR2 YFSETQ.

The chain is built from TRBV27 and TRBJ2-5; possibly TRBD2 for D (5 bases). The CDR3 runs 14 residues. Germline assignment: CDR1 MNHEY and CDR2 SMNVEV (reference sequence). The germline V and J ends were trimmed by 5 bases and 5 bases, with 15 bases remaining between them. In nucleotides, the CDR3 is TGTGCCAGCAGTCTATTTCCGCGCGGGGAGACCCAGTACTTC. The encoded protein is CASSLFPRGETQYF.

This clone showed up just once. The chain uses TRBV18 and TRBJ2-7; TRBD1 aligns across 7 bases. Trimming at V came to 3 bases and at J to 2 bases, leaving 7 bases not matched to a gene. The germline gives CDR1 KGHSH, CDR2 LQKENI. CDR3 length equals 15 residues. CDR3 nucleotides: TGTGCCAGCTCACCTGGACAGGTCGGGACCTACGAGCAGTACTTC. Amino acid sequence: CASSPGQVGTYEQYF. Full variable domain (remainder filled in from reference TRBV18 and TRBJ2-7): NAGVMQNPRHLVRRRGQEARLRCSPMKGHSHVYWYRQLPEEGLKFMVYLQKENIIDESGMPKERFSAEFPKEGPSILRIQQVVRGDSAAYFCASSPGQVGTYEQYFGPGTRLTVT.

The CDR3 sequence: CASSVTGLVTDTQYF. CDR3 bases: TGCGCCAGCAGCGTTACGGGACTAGTAACAGATACGCAGTATTTT. The chain has TRBV5-1 and TRBJ2-3; 8 bases agree with TRBD2. Germline loops: CDR1 SGHRS, CDR2 YFSETQ. There are 15 residues in the CDR3. V lost 4 bases to trimming and J lost 3 bases; unmatched junction nucleotides: 7. The full variable domain, in which reference TRBV5-1 and TRBJ2-3 provide the parts outside the CDR3, is KAGVTQTPRYLIKTRGQQVTLSCSPISGHRSVSWYQQTPGQGLQFLFEYFSETQRNKGNFPGRFSGRQFSNSRSEMNVSTLELGDSALYLCASSVTGLVTDTQYFGPGTRLTVL.

V and J are TRBV7-2 and TRBJ2-7; D perhaps matches TRBD1 (6 bases). The CDR3 loop spans 14 amino acids. V was shortened by 5 bases and J by 7 bases, with 18 bases between the two germline ends. Per the germline V gene, CDR1 is SGHTA and CDR2 is FQGNSA. The CDR3 reads CASSVGGNKGEQYF. The CDR3 bases are TGTGCCAGCAGCGTAGGGGGTAACAAGGGGGAGCAGTACTTC.

The chain couples TRBV25-1 to TRBJ2-1; tentatively, D is TRBD1 (5 bases). Germline CDR1 reads MGHDK; CDR2 reads SYGVNS. CDR3 length: 15 amino acids. V shed 3 bases and J shed 4 bases, with 13 bases lying between them. CDR3 loop: CASSDPETVYNEQFF. The CDR3 DNA is TGTGCCAGCAGTGACCCCGAGACAGTATACAATGAGCAGTTCTTC.